This passage covers 24 T cell receptor beta chains from one sample sequenced in a study of shared clonotypes between healthy human individuals. Using immunoSEQ multiplex PCR, the repertoire was profiled, and TCRdb retains in-frame clones only, with some absent. The sample records 550,000 to 700,000 clones, 55% to 85% being singletons. The sequencing input was memory CD4+ T cells sorted from blood. The sample's subset: CD45RA-negative fraction. The receptor source for this set is a woman between 25 and 40 years old in good health.

This clone turned up a few times. In the same sample, other DNA sequences code for this CDR3. The chain uses TRBV7-2 and TRBJ2-1; 7 bases match TRBD2. This CDR3 is built from 15 residues. The V segment lost 1 base and the J segment 3 bases; nucleotides outside the gene matches: 3. The V gene's germline CDR1 is SGHTA and CDR2 FQGNSA. CDR3 nucleotides: TGTGCCAGCAGCTTAGGGACTAGACTCTACAATGAGCAGTTCTTC. The encoded protein is CASSLGTRLYNEQFF. Full variable domain (remainder filled in from reference TRBV7-2 and TRBJ2-1): GAGVSQSPSNKVTEKGKDVELRCDPISGHTALYWYRQSLGQGLEFLIYFQGNSAPDKSGLPSDRFSAERTGGSVSTLTIQRTQQEDSAVYLCASSLGTRLYNEQFFGPGTRLTVL.

J is TRBJ2-7 and V is TRBV5-1; 10 bases fit TRBD1. The germline gives CDR1 SGHRS, CDR2 YFSETQ. The CDR3 is 14 residues long. The J segment lost 5 bases and the V segment lost 4 bases, leaving 6 bases of the junction unmatched. CDR3 in amino acids: CASSKGQGGNEQYF. As DNA, the CDR3 is TGCGCCAGCAGCAAAGGACAGGGGGGCAACGAGCAGTACTTC.

The chain joins TRBV6-5 to TRBJ1-2; D not resolved. CDR1 is MNHEY and CDR2 is SVGAGI in the germline V gene. CDR3 length: 15 amino acids. Trimming stripped 6 bases from V and 4 bases from J, with 18 bases between. The CDR3 is CASRPPGGIGYGYTF. CDR3 nucleotide sequence: TGTGCCAGCAGACCCCCTGGAGGGATTGGCTATGGCTACACCTTC.

The chain links TRBV5-1 to TRBJ2-2; either TRBD1 or TRBD2 may supply D (5 bases each). The CDR3 sequence is 16 residues long. V gave up 4 bases and J gave up 0 bases, with 13 bases separating them. Germline assignment: CDR1 SGHRS and CDR2 YFSETQ. CDR3 loop: CASSQRGPSNTGELFF. The CDR3 coding sequence is TGCGCCAGCAGCCAACGGGGACCCTCGAACACCGGGGAGCTGTTTTTT.

This chain links TRBV6-6 with TRBJ2-7; 8 nucleotides align to TRBD1. CDR1 is MNHNY, CDR2 SVGAGI, per germline (reference sequence). V lost 5 bases, J lost 5 bases, and 14 bases stayed unmatched. The CDR3 runs to 16 residues. CDR3 nucleotide sequence: TGTGCCAGCAGTCAAGGACAGGGTTTACAATCGAACGAGCAGTACTTC. It translates to CASSQGQGLQSNEQYF.

The rearrangement joins TRBV19 to TRBJ1-2; D perhaps matches TRBD1 (6 bases). Trimming shortened V by 3 bases and J by 7 bases, and 9 bases separated the two germline ends. The CDR3 is 12 amino acids. The germline V gene encodes CDR1 LNHDA and CDR2 SQIVND (reference sequence). The CDR3 loop reads CASSMNRVGYTF. CDR3 in DNA: TGTGCCAGTAGTATGAACAGGGTTGGCTACACCTTC.

This clone was found once. CDR3 nucleotides: TGTGCCAGTAGTGTGGACAGGGACGAGCAGTACTTC. It translates to CASSVDRDEQYF. This chain connects TRBV19 to TRBJ2-5, with 8 bases lining up with TRBD1. The end of the DNA fits TRBJ2-7 better, so the J call may be wrong. This CDR3 has 12 residues. Germline CDR1 reads LNHDA; CDR2 reads SQIVND (reference sequence).

Note on this clone: The same CDR3 can be traced to other DNA sequences in this sample. The chain uses TRBV4-2 and TRBJ2-7; TRBD2 matches 10 bases. J lost 2 bases, V lost 1 base, and 5 bases had no gene match. The CDR3 has 16 amino acids. The germline CDR1 and CDR2 sequences are LGHNA and YNFKEQ. As DNA, the CDR3 is TGTGCCAGCAGCCAAGCCTGGACTAGCGGCCCCTACGAGCAGTACTTC. Translated: CASSQAWTSGPYEQYF.

The chain links TRBV18 to TRBJ2-3, with TRBD2 matching 11 bases. Trimming took 6 bases from V and 4 from J; bases not matched to a gene: 9. The CDR3 consists of 16 residues. Germline lookup yields CDR1 KGHSH and CDR2 LQKENI. CDR3 region: CASSQGLLAGADTQYF. Here the CDR3 DNA reads TGTGCCAGCTCCCAGGGACTACTAGCGGGAGCAGATACGCAGTATTTT.

The chain joins TRBV29-1 to TRBJ2-1; no clear D gene. The CDR3 is made up of 16 amino acids. The V end was cut by 2 bases, the J end by 8 bases, with 22 bases between. CDR1 SQVTM and CDR2 ANQGSEA come from the germline V gene. CDR3 residues: CSVESRSLGTHDEQFF. Here the CDR3 DNA reads TGCAGCGTTGAATCCCGGTCCCTGGGAACACACGATGAGCAGTTCTTC.

This clone came up a few times. The rearrangement links TRBV27 to TRBJ2-1, with TRBD1 identical over 9 bases. With 5 bases clipped from V and 6 bases from J, the junction kept 8 bases outside the gene matches. The germline V gene has CDR1 MNHEY and CDR2 SMNVEV (reference sequence). The CDR3 has 15 amino acids. CDR3 amino acids: CASSGIGQGFNEQFF. The DNA for the CDR3 is TGTGCCAGCAGTGGAATAGGACAGGGGTTCAATGAGCAGTTCTTC.

The chain carries TRBV7-2 and TRBJ2-5; no definite D call. V lost 5 bases and J lost 5, with 15 bases in between. The CDR3 totals 14 residues. Germline V gene lookup returns CDR1 SGHTA and CDR2 FQGNSA. As DNA, the CDR3 is TGTGCCAGCAGCCCAAGGACCGTGGGGGAGACCCAGTACTTC. Translating it yields CASSPRTVGETQYF. Based on the CDR3 plus reference TRBV7-2 and TRBJ2-5, the full variable domain is GAGVSQSPSNKVTEKGKDVELRCDPISGHTALYWYRQSLGQGLEFLIYFQGNSAPDKSGLPSDRFSAERTGGSVSTLTIQRTQQEDSAVYLCASSPRTVGETQYFGPGTRLLVL.

There are a few counts of this clone. The chain carries TRBV7-2 and TRBJ2-5, with a possible D match to TRBD1 (6 bases). The V end lost 3 bases, the J end lost 6 bases, and 11 bases lay between the germline ends. Germline values: CDR1 SGHTA, CDR2 FQGNSA. The CDR3 has 13 residues. This CDR3 reads CASSFIQGKTQYF. CDR3 DNA: TGTGCCAGCAGCTTCATCCAGGGGAAGACCCAGTACTTC. Full variable domain (missing parts from reference TRBV7-2 and TRBJ2-5): GAGVSQSPSNKVTEKGKDVELRCDPISGHTALYWYRQSLGQGLEFLIYFQGNSAPDKSGLPSDRFSAERTGGSVSTLTIQRTQQEDSAVYLCASSFIQGKTQYFGPGTRLLVL.

The genes are TRBV29-1 and TRBJ2-1; 9 positions match TRBD2. This CDR3 has 16 amino acids. From germline, CDR1 is SQVTM and CDR2 ANQGSEA. The J segment lost 8 bases and the V segment lost 3 bases, leaving 14 bases of the junction unmatched. The CDR3 sequence: CSVDPVSGRGIDEQFF. CDR3 DNA sequence: TGCAGCGTTGACCCGGTTAGCGGGAGAGGGATCGATGAGCAGTTCTTC.

The J gene is TRBJ2-5, the V gene TRBV19; D not certain. V shed 3 bases and J shed 2 bases, with 10 bases lying between them. The length of the CDR3 is 14 residues. Germline V gene lookup returns CDR1 LNHDA and CDR2 SQIVND (reference sequence). The CDR3 DNA is TGTGCCAGTAGTATGTCCAGGAAGCAAGAGACCCAGTACTTC. Its protein is CASSMSRKQETQYF.

The chain couples TRBV27 to TRBJ2-3, with D possibly being TRBD1 or TRBD2 (5 bases each). CDR3 length: 15 residues. The V gene's germline CDR1 is MNHEY and CDR2 SMNVEV (reference sequence). Trimming stripped 6 bases from V and 4 bases from J, with 17 bases between. The CDR3 reads CASSYRPGAADTQYF. In DNA form, the CDR3 reads TGTGCCAGCAGCTACCGGCCCGGGGCGGCAGATACGCAGTATTTT.

The chain is built from TRBV11-2 and TRBJ1-2, with TRBD1 identical over 7 bases. V gave up 5 bases and J gave up 6 bases; unmatched junction bases: 6. The CDR3 runs to 13 residues. Germline CDR1 is SGHAT and CDR2 is FQNNGV. The CDR3 here is CASSIGTDHGYTF. The CDR3 nucleotides read TGTGCCAGCAGCATTGGGACAGACCATGGCTACACCTTC.

The chain combines TRBV6-6 with TRBJ2-7; TRBD2 matches at 7 bases. CDR1 MNHNY and CDR2 SVGAGI come from the germline V gene (reference sequence). The CDR3 spans 15 residues. Trimming removed 5 bases from V and 2 bases from J; junction bases left unmatched: 9. CDR3: CASSSSLAAPYEQYF. The CDR3 DNA sequence: TGTGCCAGCAGTAGTTCGCTAGCGGCTCCCTACGAGCAGTACTTC.

The table lists this clone with many counts. This chain connects TRBV7-8 to TRBJ1-1; the match to TRBD1 covers 9 bases. CDR3 length: 18 amino acids. CDR1 and CDR2 from the germline V gene are SGHVS and FQNEAQ. Germline trimming cut 5 bases from V and 2 bases from J; bases unmatched to any gene: 15. The DNA for the CDR3 is TGTGCCAGCAGCCGGATATGGGGACAGGGCCGGATAAACACTGAAGCTTTCTTT. This gives the protein CASSRIWGQGRINTEAFF.

J is TRBJ1-5 and V is TRBV28; 7 nucleotides match TRBD1. Germline-derived CDR1 and CDR2 are MDHEN and SYDVKM. The CDR3 is made up of 18 amino acids. J lost 0 bases, V lost 0 bases, and 8 bases had no gene match. CDR3 nucleotides: TGTGCCAGCAGTTTATGGGCAGGGGGGGTCAATAGCAATCAGCCCCAGCATTTT. It encodes CASSLWAGGVNSNQPQHF. Full variable domain (remainder filled in from reference TRBV28 and TRBJ1-5): DVKVTQSSRYLVKRTGEKVFLECVQDMDHENMFWYRQDPGLGLRLIYFSYDVKMKEKGDIPEGYSVSREKKERFSLILESASTNQTSMYLCASSLWAGGVNSNQPQHFGDGTRLSIL.

V gene TRBV6-1 combines with J gene TRBJ1-5, with 7 bases identical to TRBD1. There are 14 residues in the CDR3. V shed 10 bases, J shed 4 bases, and the junction held 10 bases outside the gene matches. CDR1 and CDR2 (germline): MNHNS, SASEGT. The CDR3 DNA reads as TGTGCCACCTGGGACAGTCAACGGAATCAGCCCCAGCATTTT. Translated, it gives CATWDSQRNQPQHF.

The CDR3 bases are TGCAGCGTTGGGACTACCACTGAGGAGCAGTACTTC. This translates into CSVGTTTEEQYF. This chain uses TRBV29-1 with TRBJ2-7; D is perhaps TRBD2 (6 bases). Germline V gives CDR1 SQVTM, CDR2 ANQGSEA. V was pared by 4 bases and J by 7 bases, with 14 bases between. CDR3 length equals 12 residues.

CDR3 sequence reads: CASSDSTSGRGNEQFF. CDR3 DNA sequence: TGTGCCAGCAGTGATTCGACTAGCGGGAGAGGTAATGAGCAGTTCTTC. The V and J genes are TRBV6-1 and TRBJ2-1; 12 bases match TRBD2. The junction had 7 bases not matched to a gene; V was cut back by 3 bases and J by 7 bases. Germline V gene lookup returns CDR1 MNHNS and CDR2 SASEGT. This CDR3 has 16 amino acids.

The rearrangement joins TRBV14 to TRBJ2-5; D not certain. The CDR3 is 15 residues long. Trimming pared 1 base from V and 5 bases from J, leaving 14 bases between. The germline V gene encodes CDR1 SGHDN and CDR2 FVKESK. The CDR3 DNA reads TGTGCCAGCAGCCAAGGGGTAGGGTGGCTGGAGACCCAGTACTTC. Translation: CASSQGVGWLETQYF.